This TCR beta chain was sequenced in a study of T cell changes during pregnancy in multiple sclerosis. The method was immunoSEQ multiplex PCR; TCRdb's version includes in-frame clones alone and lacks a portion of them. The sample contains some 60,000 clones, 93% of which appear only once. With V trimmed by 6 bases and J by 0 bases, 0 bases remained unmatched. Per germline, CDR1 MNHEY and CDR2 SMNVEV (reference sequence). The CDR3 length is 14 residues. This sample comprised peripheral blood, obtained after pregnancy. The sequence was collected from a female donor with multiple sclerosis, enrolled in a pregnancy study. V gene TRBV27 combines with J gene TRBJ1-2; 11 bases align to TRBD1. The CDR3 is CASRDRGPNYGYTF. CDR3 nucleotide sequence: TGTGCCAGCAGGGACAGGGGGCCTAACTATGGCTACACCTTC.